This is a list of T cell receptor beta chains from one sample in a study of T cell responses to AZD1222 COVID-19 vaccine. The assay was immunoSEQ multiplex PCR, and TCRdb's table has in-frame clones only and misses some. The repertoire holds 100,000 or so clones, with roughly nine tenths as singletons. The sequencing here drew on peripheral blood, taken on day 0 of AZD1222 vaccination. The receptors were gathered from an adult in good health. CDR3s include the opening cysteine and the closing phenylalanine or tryptophan. Each record gives: J gene, D gene, V gene, CDR3 protein. A D gene is named only where the DNA matches it firmly.

>TRBJ1-1|NA|TRBV6-5
CASSSSLRGGGAFF
>TRBJ2-7|NA|TRBV19
CASSPPKGQQYF
>TRBJ2-5|NA|TRBV7-9
CASSLAGETQYF
>TRBJ1-5|NA|TRBV2
CASSADGGNQPQHF
>TRBJ2-1|NA|TRBV25-1
CASSPWGSSYNEQFF
>TRBJ2-7|NA|TRBV27
CASSFRPQGHYEQYF
>TRBJ1-2|NA|TRBV20-1
CSAPQDYGYTF
>TRBJ1-2|TRBD1|TRBV7-2
CASSLTGTGYTNYGYTF
>TRBJ1-4|TRBD1|TRBV7-9
CASSFKGALATNEKLFF
>TRBJ2-7|TRBD1|TRBV5-1
CASSTTGTGYYEQYF
>TRBJ1-3|NA|TRBV5-4
CASSADPGSGNTIYF
>TRBJ1-5|TRBD1|TRBV28
CASRSELRTGINQPQHF
>TRBJ2-7|NA|TRBV7-2
CASSLVSGYEQYF
>TRBJ2-1|NA|TRBV6-6
CASTPSWEQFF
>TRBJ2-2|NA|TRBV6-2/TRBV6-3
CASSQPEYEGGTGELFF
>TRBJ1-4|NA|TRBV12-3/TRBV12-4
CASSLLGEKLFF
>TRBJ1-2|TRBD1|TRBV4-3
CASSQDPTGVNYGYTF